The 6 T cell receptor beta chains below were found in one sample sequenced in a study of OX40 agonist ivuxolimab in advanced cancers. Using immunoSEQ multiplex PCR, the repertoire was profiled, and TCRdb retains in-frame clones only, with some absent. The repertoire includes more than 35,000 clones, about 84% of them detected once, and over 15% sits in the top ten. Specimen: CD4+ or CD8+ T cells sorted from blood, collected in a trial of the OX40 agonist ivuxolimab. These receptors were obtained from an adult with an advanced solid tumor such as melanoma, head and neck, liver or kidney cancer.

CDR3 coding DNA: TGTGCCAGCAGTGAAGCGAAGGACTACGCGAACACCGGGGAGCTGTTTTTT. This encodes CASSEAKDYANTGELFF. This sequence joins TRBV2 and TRBJ2-2; tentative D call: TRBD2 (6 bases). The CDR3 has 17 amino acids. Germline CDR1 SNHLY, CDR2 FYNNEI. The V end was cut by 0 bases, the J end by 0 bases, with 11 bases between.

The chain employs TRBV11-2 and TRBJ1-6, with a weak D call TRBD1 (5 bases). With 4 bases removed from V and 7 bases from J, the gap between germline ends came to 11 bases. The CDR3 is 14 amino acids. CDR1 is SGHAT and CDR2 is FQNNGV in the germline V gene. The CDR3 protein is CASSYRGNNSPLHF. In DNA form, the CDR3 reads TGTGCCAGCAGCTACCGGGGCAACAATTCACCCCTCCACTTT.

The table lists this clone with a few counts. The chain combines TRBV6-5 with TRBJ2-7, with D unclear. Germline loops: CDR1 MNHEY, CDR2 SVGAGI. The ends were cut back, 4 bases at V and 3 bases at J, with 10 bases in the middle. This CDR3 comprises 13 residues. DNA of the CDR3: TGTGCCAGCAGTTTCGACGGAAACTACGAGCAGTACTTC. It translates to CASSFDGNYEQYF.

The chain has TRBV5-4 and TRBJ2-1; D unresolved. Germline V gene lookup returns CDR1 SGHNT and CDR2 YYREEE (reference sequence). The CDR3 runs to 16 residues. The V and J ends lost 0 bases and 0 bases respectively, with 10 bases between them. The CDR3 region is CASSLVSWSSYNEQFF. CDR3 nucleotides: TGTGCCAGCAGCTTGGTTAGCTGGAGCTCCTACAATGAGCAGTTCTTC. The variable domain in full, with the rest retrieved from reference TRBV5-4 and TRBJ2-1, is ETGVTQSPTHLIKTRGQQVTLRCSSQSGHNTVSWYQQALGQGPQFIFQYYREEENGRGNFPPRFSGLQFPNYSSELNVNALELDDSALYLCASSLVSWSSYNEQFFGPGTRLTVL.

This chain joins TRBV6-5 and TRBJ2-7; TRBD1 aligns across 10 bases. Germline V gene sequence: CDR1 MNHEY, CDR2 SVGAGI. The J segment lost 2 bases and the V segment lost 7 bases, leaving 5 bases of the junction unmatched. The CDR3 has 14 residues. In DNA form, the CDR3 reads TGTGCCAGCATTACTGGGACAGGGGCCTACGAGCAGTACTTC. Encoded protein: CASITGTGAYEQYF.

The V gene is TRBV27, the J gene TRBJ2-1, with no clear D. The CDR3 has 14 amino acids. V lost 3 bases and J lost 1, with 7 bases in between. The germline V gene has CDR1 MNHEY and CDR2 SMNVEV (reference sequence). The CDR3, as DNA: TGTGCCAGCAGTTTCGCAGCTTCCTACAATGAGCAGTTCTTC. This encodes CASSFAASYNEQFF.